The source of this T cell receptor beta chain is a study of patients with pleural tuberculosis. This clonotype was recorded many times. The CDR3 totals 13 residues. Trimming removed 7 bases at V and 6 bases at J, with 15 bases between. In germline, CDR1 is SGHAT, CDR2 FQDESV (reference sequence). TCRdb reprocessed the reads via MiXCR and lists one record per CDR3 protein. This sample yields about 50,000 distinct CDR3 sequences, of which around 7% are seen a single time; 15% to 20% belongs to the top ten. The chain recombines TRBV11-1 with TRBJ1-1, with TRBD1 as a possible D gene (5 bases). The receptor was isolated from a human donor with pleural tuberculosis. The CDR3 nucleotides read TGTGCCAGCACCTTGGACACATACGCTGAAGCTTTCTTT. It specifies CASTLDTYAEAFF.